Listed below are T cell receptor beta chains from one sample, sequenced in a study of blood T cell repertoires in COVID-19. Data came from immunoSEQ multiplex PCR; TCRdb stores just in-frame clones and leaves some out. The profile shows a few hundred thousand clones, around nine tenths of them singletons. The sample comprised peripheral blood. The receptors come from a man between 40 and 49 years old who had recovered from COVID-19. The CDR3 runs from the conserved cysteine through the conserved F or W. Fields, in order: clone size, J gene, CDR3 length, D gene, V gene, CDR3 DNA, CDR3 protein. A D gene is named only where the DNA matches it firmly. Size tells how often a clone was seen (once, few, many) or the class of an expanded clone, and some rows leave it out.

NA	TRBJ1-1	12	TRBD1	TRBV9	TGTGCCAGCAGCGCTAGACAGGGTGAAGCTTTCTTT	CASSARQGEAFF
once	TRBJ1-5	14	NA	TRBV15	TGTGCCACCAGCACCGGGCAGGGAGGCCAGCCCCAGCATTTT	CATSTGQGGQPQHF
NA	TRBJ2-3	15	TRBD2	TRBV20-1	TGCAGTGCTAGTGGGACTAGCGGGGGGGAAGATACGCAGTATTTT	CSASGTSGGEDTQYF
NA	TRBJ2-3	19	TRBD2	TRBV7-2	TGTGCCAGCAGCTTAAATCCGGGTCTGGGCGGGAGCGTCGCAGATACGCAGTATTTT	CASSLNPGLGGSVADTQYF
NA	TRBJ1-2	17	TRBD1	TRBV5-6	TGTGCCAGCAGCCTCCTTACCGGGACAGGGCTTAACTATGGCTACACCTTC	CASSLLTGTGLNYGYTF
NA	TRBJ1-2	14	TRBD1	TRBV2	TGTGCCAGCAGTGAACTGGGACAGGGATATGGCTACACCTTC	CASSELGQGYGYTF
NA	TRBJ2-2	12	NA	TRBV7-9	TGTGCCAGCAGCTTAACAGTCGGGGAGCTGTTTTTT	CASSLTVGELFF
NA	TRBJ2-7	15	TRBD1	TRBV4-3	TGCGCCAGCAGCTACGGACAGGGGATCTTCGACGAGCAGTACTTC	CASSYGQGIFDEQYF
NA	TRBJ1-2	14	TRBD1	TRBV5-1	TGCGCCAGCAGCTTGGGGACAGGAAGCTATGGCTACACCTTC	CASSLGTGSYGYTF
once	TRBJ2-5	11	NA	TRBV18	TGTGCCAGCTCACCCGCGGAGGGCCAGTACTTC	CASSPAEGQYF
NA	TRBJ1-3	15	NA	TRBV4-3	TGCGCCAGCAGCCAAGTTTCGGGAGTAGGAAACACCATATATTTT	CASSQVSGVGNTIYF
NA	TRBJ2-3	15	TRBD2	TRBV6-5	TGTGCCAGCAGTCAGACCGGGACTAGCGTAGATACGCAGTATTTT	CASSQTGTSVDTQYF
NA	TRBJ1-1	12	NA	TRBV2	TGTGCCAGCAGTTCAGGGGCCACTGAAGCTTTCTTT	CASSSGATEAFF
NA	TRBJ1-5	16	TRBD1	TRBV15	TGTGCCACCAGCTCCTCAGGGGGCGACGTCAATCAGCCCCAGCATTTT	CATSSSGGDVNQPQHF
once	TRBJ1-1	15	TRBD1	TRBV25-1	TGTGCCAGCAGTGAGACGACAGGGGGAAACACTGAAGCTTTCTTT	CASSETTGGNTEAFF
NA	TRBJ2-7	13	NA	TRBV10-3	TGTGCCATCAGTTCCCGGGGGTCCTACGAGCAGTACTTC	CAISSRGSYEQYF
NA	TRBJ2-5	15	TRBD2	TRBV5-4	TGTGCCAGCAGCTTCCAGCGGGGGGATTTGGAGACCCAGTACTTC	CASSFQRGDLETQYF
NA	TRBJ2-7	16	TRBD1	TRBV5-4	TGTGCCAGCAGTCAGGGGGTAGGGGCGAGCTCCTACGAGCAGTACTTC	CASSQGVGASSYEQYF
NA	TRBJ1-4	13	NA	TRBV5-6	TGTGCCAGCAGCTTGTCGGGGGGCAGGGATCTGTTTTTT	CASSLSGGRDLFF
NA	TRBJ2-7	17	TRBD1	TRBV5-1	TGCGCCAGCAGCTTGGGAGGGGGCGCAGGTAGCTCCTACGAGCAGTACTTC	CASSLGGGAGSSYEQYF
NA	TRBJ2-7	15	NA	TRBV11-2	TGTGCCAGCAGCTTAGTCGGCGGGACCTCCTACGAGCAGTACTTC	CASSLVGGTSYEQYF
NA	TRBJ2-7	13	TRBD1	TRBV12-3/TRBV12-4	TGTGCCAGCAGTTTCGGGACAGGGTTCGAGCAGTACTTC	CASSFGTGFEQYF
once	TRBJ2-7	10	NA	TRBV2	TGTGCCAGCAGGGGGACTGAGCAGTACTTC	CASRGTEQYF
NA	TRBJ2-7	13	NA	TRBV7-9	TGTGCCAGCAGCTGGGATCTAGCACGGGAGCAGTACTTC	CASSWDLAREQYF
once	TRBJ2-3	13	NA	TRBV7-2	TGTGCCAGCACAGGCAAATACACAGATACGCAGTATTTT	CASTGKYTDTQYF
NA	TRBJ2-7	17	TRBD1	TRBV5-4	TGTGCCAGCAGCTTGGGGACAGGGGGAATATCAACCTACGAGCAGTACTTC	CASSLGTGGISTYEQYF
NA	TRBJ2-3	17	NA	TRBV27	TGTGCCAGCAGCCGATTAGGAACGGGGGGCAGCACAGATACGCAGTATTTT	CASSRLGTGGSTDTQYF
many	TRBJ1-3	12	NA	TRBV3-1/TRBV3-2	TGTGCCAGCGGGGCAGCTGGAAACACCATATATTTT	CASGAAGNTIYF
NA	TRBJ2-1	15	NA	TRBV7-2	TGTGCCAGCAGCCTAGAGGTAGCGACCTACAATGAGCAGTTCTTC	CASSLEVATYNEQFF
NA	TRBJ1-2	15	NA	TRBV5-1	TGCGCCAGCAGCTTGACAGGGCCAGGGAACTATGGCTACACCTTC	CASSLTGPGNYGYTF
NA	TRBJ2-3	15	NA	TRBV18	TGTGCCAGCTCACCACCGTCGACATTTGCAGATACGCAGTATTTT	CASSPPSTFADTQYF
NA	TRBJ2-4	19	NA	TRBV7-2	TGTGCCAGCAGCCCCTGGCGCGCAGGGACTGACTTAGCCAAAAACATTCAGTACTTC	CASSPWRAGTDLAKNIQYF
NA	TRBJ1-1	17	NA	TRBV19	TGTGCCAGTAGTATAGACTGGGCAGGGTTCATGAACACTGAAGCTTTCTTT	CASSIDWAGFMNTEAFF
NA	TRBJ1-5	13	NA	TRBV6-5	TGTGCCAGCAGTTCCGACAGCTATCAGCCCCAGCATTTT	CASSSDSYQPQHF
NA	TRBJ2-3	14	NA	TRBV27	TGTGCCAGCAGTTTGGGTATGAGGACAGATACGCAGTATTTT	CASSLGMRTDTQYF
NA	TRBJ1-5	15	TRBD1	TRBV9	TGTGCCAGCAGCCCGACAGGGTTAATCAATCAGCCCCAGCATTTT	CASSPTGLINQPQHF
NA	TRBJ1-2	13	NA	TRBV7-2	TGTGCCAGCAGCTTAGGGACAGCATATGGCTACACCTTC	CASSLGTAYGYTF
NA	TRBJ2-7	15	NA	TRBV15	TGTGCCACCAGCAGAGACGGCGGATCAGCCTACGAGCAGTACTTC	CATSRDGGSAYEQYF
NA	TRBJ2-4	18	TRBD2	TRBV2	TGTGCCAGCAGCGGTGCACTAGCGGGAGCCTTAGCCAAAAACATTCAGTACTTC	CASSGALAGALAKNIQYF
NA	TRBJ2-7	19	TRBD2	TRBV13	TGTGCCAGCAGACCACCCCTCTTAGCGGGGGGGCCGTTGGAATACGAGCAGTACTTC	CASRPPLLAGGPLEYEQYF
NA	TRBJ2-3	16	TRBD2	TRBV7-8	TGTGCCAGCAGCTTCCCCCGGGACTACACTACAGATACGCAGTATTTT	CASSFPRDYTTDTQYF
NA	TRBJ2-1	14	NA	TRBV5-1	TGCGCCAGCAGCTGGGCCGTCGGTGATCTAGAGCAGTTCTTC	CASSWAVGDLEQFF
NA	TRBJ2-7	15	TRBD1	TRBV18	TGTGCCAGCTCACTAGCCGGGACAGGAGACGGCGAGCAGTACTTC	CASSLAGTGDGEQYF
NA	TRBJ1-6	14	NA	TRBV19	TGTGCCAGTAGTACTGAGGGTCGAGGTTCACCCCTCCACTTT	CASSTEGRGSPLHF
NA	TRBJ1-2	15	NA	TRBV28	TGTGCCAGCAGTTTATTGGGGGGGCGGATCTATGGCTACACCTTC	CASSLLGGRIYGYTF
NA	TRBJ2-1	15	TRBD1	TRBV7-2	TGTGCCAGCAGTACCTCCGGGACAGGGCGCAATGAGCAGTTCTTC	CASSTSGTGRNEQFF
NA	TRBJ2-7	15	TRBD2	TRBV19	TGTGCCAGTAGGGGACTAGCGGGGAGCTCCTACGAGCAGTACTTC	CASRGLAGSSYEQYF
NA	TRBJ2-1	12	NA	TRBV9	TGTGCCAGCAGCCCCCCGAGCAATGAGCAGTTCTTC	CASSPPSNEQFF
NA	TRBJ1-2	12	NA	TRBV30	TGTGCCTGGACCCCAGGAAACGTAGGCTACACCTTC	CAWTPGNVGYTF